The clone carrying this T cell receptor beta chain was found many times. As yet, its antigen is unknown. The data derive from a study of cytomegalovirus exposure and HLA in healthy donors. General study points: Being productive about 90% or about 30% of the time was typical of most TCR beta V segments in an earlier analysis. Overall, about 160 TCR beta chains were annotated as cytomegalovirus-associated. As a later analysis showed, a missense DCLRE1C variant was linked to trimming of TCR beta V- and J-genes. Most subjects' HLA-A and HLA-B alleles were reportedly predicted from TCR beta sequences.

With 60 Vbeta and 13 Jbeta primers, the PCR was carried out. TCRdb's copy holds only in-frame clones and misses some; the assay was immunoSEQ multiplex PCR. The repertoire holds approximately 140,000 clones, roughly 79% seen once, with around 1.5% in the top ten. The V gene end was trimmed by 5 bases and the J gene end by 6 bases; junction bases not matched to a gene: 6. Per the germline V gene, CDR1 is MNHNS and CDR2 is SASEGT. The CDR3 consists of 15 residues. Sequenced: PBMCs. The receptor comes from a woman between 18 and 30 years old in good health and CMV-seronegative. This chain links TRBV6-1 with TRBJ2-1; TRBD1 agrees at 11 bases. In DNA form, the CDR3 reads TGTGCCAGCAGTCTAACCGGGACAGGGGGCAATGAGCAGTTCTTC. This codes for CASSLTGTGGNEQFF.